This T cell receptor beta chain originates from a study of shared clonotypes between healthy human individuals. Overall study results and limits: The genetic and exposure-history diversity represented was limited by few donors. Shared clonotypes across all four donors exceeded non-shared ones in generation probability. Blood alone was sampled, and tissue repertoires likely differ.

CD45RO negativity and positive selection for CCR7 defined naive CD8 cells, a population that excluded terminally differentiated effector memory CD45RA+ cells. Germline V gene data show CDR1 as SGHRS and CDR2 as YFSETQ. The CDR3 is made up of 13 amino acids. V was cut by 5 bases and J by 0 bases, with 9 bases left in between. The data were produced by immunoSEQ multiplex PCR, yet TCRdb's version contains in-frame clones alone and is incomplete. The sample has more than 2 million clones, 80% to 95% seen once; the top ten hold approximately 1.6%. On this clone: Its antigen remains unknown.

This TCR was recovered from a man between 18 and 29 years old in good health. Some clones in this sample may be carry-over from other donors' samples. The chain couples TRBV5-1 to TRBJ2-7; a weak D match, TRBD2 (6 bases). Sequenced sample: naive CD8+ T cells from PBMCs. This CDR3 is CASRDGGSYEQYF. The CDR3 DNA reads as TGCGCCAGCAGGGACGGGGGCTCCTACGAGCAGTACTTC.